This TCR beta chain was profiled in a study of T cells in Graves' hyperthyroidism and ophthalmopathy. Those patients with uncontrolled infection, other autoimmune disease, pregnancy or lactation were excluded. Together with thyroid ultrasound, orbital computed tomography, serum thyroxine and TRAb, clinical symptoms were used for diagnoses. TCR beta CDR3 sequences were amplified from RNA transcripts. Initially, a first-round RT-PCR of the TCR CDR3 employed the HTBI primer set. TCRdb processed the multiplex PCR reads anew with MiXCR; each CDR3 protein has one entry. The table has roughly 93,000 distinct CDR3 sequences, 35% to 45% seen once. General study results and limits: Most clonotypes expanded in thyroid above 0.001 were likewise present in blood. Ophthalmopathy, which appeared later, was predicted by the model a median about 6 months before onset.

Notes on this clonotype: Its antigen is still unknown. One base away lies a much larger clone, so this may be a sequencing read error.

CDR3 length: 16 amino acids. The V gene's germline CDR1 is MNHNS and CDR2 SASEGT. The rearrangement links TRBV6-1 to TRBJ1-1; TRBD1 aligns across 7 bases. The TCR was taken from a woman in her twenties or thirties with Graves' hyperthyroidism. Sequencing was done on a sample of peripheral blood or thyroid tissue (not recorded which). CDR3 in amino acids: CACSVRQGSGTTEAFF. CDR3 nucleotide sequence: TGTGCCTGCAGTGTCAGACAGGGCTCCGGAACCACTGAAGCTTTCTTT.